This TCR beta chain came from a study of T cell changes during pregnancy in multiple sclerosis (dated by TCRdb to between 2018 and 2021). Describing the broader study: The study examined how the T cell repertoire changed over the course of pregnancy in women with multiple sclerosis.

Libraries were made using the immunoSEQ multiplex PCR assay. TCRdb retrieved this table from immuneACCESS and kept in-frame rearrangements only. Not all clones are present; in checked studies, unresolved V genes account for under half, and no reason is known for the remainder. Present in this sample are roughly 70,000 clones, 92% of which were seen just once. The leading ten clones occupy less than 2.5% of the sample. CDR1 and CDR2 (LGHNA, YNFKEQ) derive from the germline V gene. V and J lose 2 bases and 0 bases, and a span of 8 bases separates them. The CDR3 contains 15 residues, cysteine and phenylalanine counted. This entry keeps only the CDR3 DNA: 45 bases, framed from base 1. With respect to this clone: Its antigen is still unknown. Base-call qualities are not available, and no considerably larger clone is one nucleotide away.

This sequence originates from a female donor with multiple sclerosis, enrolled in a pregnancy study. The rearranged chain carries TRBV4-2 and TRBJ1-5, with a tentative D gene TRBD1 over 5 matching bases. Sequences were derived from peripheral blood, sampled before pregnancy. Here is the DNA: TGTGCCAGCAGCCAACCTGGGGCTAGCAATCAGCCCCAGCATTTT. Its amino acids are CASSQPGASNQPQHF.